This TCR beta chain was captured by sequencing in a study of regulatory T cells in long-lasting Graves disease. The time point is: persistent/refractory GD, antithyroid drugs over 5 years with positive TRAb. Making the TCR library involved RNA that had been extracted from PBMCs. The patients included were those that came from an endocrinology department in Xi'an, China. Germline CDR1 and CDR2: SNHLY and FYNNEI. Between the trimmed V and J ends, which lost 1 base and 3 bases, there was a span of 16 bases. CDR3 length: 16 residues. CDR3-region Arm-PCR and iRepertoire HTBI primers produced the TCR beta libraries. TCRdb independently ran MiXCR on the multiplex PCR reads; one entry per CDR3 protein. The sample lists 350,000 to 450,000 distinct CDR3 sequences, over 20% seen once, with roughly an eighth in the top ten. This clonotype was seen at least ten times.

The receptor comes from a female donor with Graves disease. The specimen was peripheral blood mononuclear cells (PBMCs), collected when the disease was refractory, from a patient treated with antithyroid drugs. The chain couples TRBV2 to TRBJ2-7, with D perhaps given as TRBD1 or TRBD2 (5 bases each). CDR3 residues: CASSEGGGGDRYEQYF. The CDR3 DNA reads as TGTGCCAGCAGTGAAGGGGGCGGAGGCGACCGCTACGAGCAGTACTTC.